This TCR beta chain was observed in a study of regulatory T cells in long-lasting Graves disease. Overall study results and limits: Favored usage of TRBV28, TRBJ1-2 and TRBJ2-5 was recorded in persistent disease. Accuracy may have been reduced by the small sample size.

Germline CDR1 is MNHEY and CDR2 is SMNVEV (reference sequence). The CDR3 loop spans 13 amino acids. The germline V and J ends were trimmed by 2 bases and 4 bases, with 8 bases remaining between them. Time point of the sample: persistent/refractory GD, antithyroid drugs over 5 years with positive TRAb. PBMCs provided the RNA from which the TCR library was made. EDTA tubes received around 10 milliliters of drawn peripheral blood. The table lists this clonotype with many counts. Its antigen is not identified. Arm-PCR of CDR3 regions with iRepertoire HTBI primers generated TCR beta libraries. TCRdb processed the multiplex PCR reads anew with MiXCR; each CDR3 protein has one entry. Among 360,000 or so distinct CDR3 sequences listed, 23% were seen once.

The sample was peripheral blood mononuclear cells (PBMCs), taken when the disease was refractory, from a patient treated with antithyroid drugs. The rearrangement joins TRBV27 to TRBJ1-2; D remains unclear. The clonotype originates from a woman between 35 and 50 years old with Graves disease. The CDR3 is CASSLKFAYGYTF. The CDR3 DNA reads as TGTGCCAGCAGTTTAAAGTTTGCCTATGGCTACACCTTC.